The 28 T cell receptor beta chains given below trace back to one sample, sequenced in a study of T cell responses to AZD1222 COVID-19 vaccine. The method was immunoSEQ multiplex PCR; TCRdb's version includes in-frame clones alone and lacks a portion of them. The sample has around 94,000 clones; around 85% are singletons. Sequences were derived from peripheral blood, sampled 28 days after the second AZD1222 dose. The source of these receptors is an adult who received the AZD1222 COVID-19 vaccine.

This chain links TRBV6-6 with TRBJ2-2; D not certain. The V gene's germline CDR1 is MNHNY and CDR2 SVGAGI (reference sequence). The CDR3 is 12 residues long. Trimming took off 8 bases at V and 0 bases at J, with 4 bases between the two ends. The CDR3 DNA reads as TGTGCCAGCGGGGCGAACACCGGGGAGCTGTTTTTT. It translates to CASGANTGELFF.

V usage is TRBV5-4 and J usage is TRBJ2-7; unclear D gene. The V end was cut by 4 bases, the J end by 5 bases, with 19 bases between. This CDR3 region has 15 residues. Germline V gives CDR1 SGHNT, CDR2 YYREEE (reference sequence). As DNA, the CDR3 is TGTGCCAGCAGCCTCCTGGTGGGCTCCGAAAACGAGCAGTACTTC. Translated: CASSLLVGSENEQYF.

This rearrangement joins TRBV14 to TRBJ2-3; a weak D match, TRBD2 (5 bases). CDR1 and CDR2 from the germline V gene are SGHDN and FVKESK. The CDR3 contains 14 residues. V shed 0 bases and J shed 6 bases, with 10 bases lying between them. The CDR3 DNA reads as TGTGCCAGCAGCCAAGATCGGGGAAGCGATACGCAGTATTTT. It translates to CASSQDRGSDTQYF.

The J gene is TRBJ2-7, the V gene TRBV3-1 (or the pseudogene TRBV3-2); 8 bases match TRBD1. CDR3 size: 11 residues. The V segment lost 10 bases and the J segment 5 bases; nucleotides outside the gene matches: 4. Germline CDR1 LGHDT, CDR2 YNNKEL (reference sequence). The DNA for the CDR3 is TGTGCCACCGGGACAGGCGACGAGCAGTACTTC. As protein: CATGTGDEQYF.

The chain recombines TRBV5-4 with TRBJ1-4; D might be TRBD1 (6 bases). Trimming removed 2 bases at V and 7 bases at J, with 18 bases between. Germline CDR1 and CDR2: SGHNT and YYREEE (reference sequence). The CDR3 runs to 16 residues. The CDR3 protein is CASSLQGTVGGEKLFF. The CDR3, as DNA: TGTGCCAGCAGCTTACAGGGTACCGTTGGAGGTGAAAAACTGTTTTTT.

The rearrangement uses TRBV6-1 and TRBJ2-7; tentatively, D is TRBD1 (7 bases). The CDR3 is made up of 14 amino acids. Germline V gives CDR1 MNHNS, CDR2 SASEGT. Trimming pared 0 bases from V and 7 bases from J, leaving 13 bases between. CDR3 in amino acids: CASSEATGRREQYF. The CDR3 nucleotides read TGTGCCAGCAGTGAAGCGACAGGGAGGAGGGAGCAGTACTTC.

There are a few counts of this clone. The J gene is TRBJ2-7, the V gene TRBV29-1, with D perhaps matching TRBD2 (6 bases). This CDR3 comprises 14 residues. With 3 bases removed from V and 1 base from J, the gap between germline ends came to 13 bases. Germline values: CDR1 SQVTM, CDR2 ANQGSEA. The CDR3 here is CSVEVPGRSYEQYF. As DNA, the CDR3 is TGCAGCGTTGAGGTCCCAGGGAGGTCCTACGAGCAGTACTTC.

The genes are TRBV7-8 and TRBJ2-1, with a possible D match to TRBD2 (5 bases). CDR1 SGHVS and CDR2 FQNEAQ come from the germline V gene. The CDR3 consists of 11 residues. The chain's CDR3 is CGAGSYNEQFF. CDR3 bases: TGTGGGGCGGGTTCCTACAATGAGCAGTTCTTC.

V and J are TRBV3-1 (or the pseudogene TRBV3-2) and TRBJ1-1; D might be TRBD1 (6 bases). Germline-derived CDR1 and CDR2 are LGHDT and YNNKEL (reference sequence). V was trimmed by 8 bases and J by 11 bases, leaving 21 bases between them. The CDR3 spans 13 residues. Here the CDR3 reads CASRGAQGSSAFF. In DNA form, the CDR3 reads TGTGCCAGCCGCGGGGCCCAGGGGAGTAGCGCTTTCTTT.

V is TRBV18 and J is TRBJ1-5, with 8 bases fitting TRBD1. CDR1 and CDR2 (germline): KGHSH, LQKENI. There are 13 residues in the CDR3. Unmatched junction bases numbered 2, after V lost 5 bases and J lost 5 bases. CDR3 nucleotide sequence: TGTGCCAGCTCAGACAGGGGCGATCAGCCCCAGCATTTT. This translates into CASSDRGDQPQHF.

The rearrangement links TRBV6-1 to TRBJ1-4; D unclear. This CDR3 contains 15 residues. V lost 3 bases, J lost 4 bases, and 12 bases lay in between. Germline values: CDR1 MNHNS, CDR2 SASEGT. CDR3 protein: CASSEQWNGNEKLFF. The CDR3 region has the DNA TGTGCCAGCAGTGAGCAGTGGAATGGTAATGAAAAACTGTTTTTT.

The genes are TRBV3-1 (or the pseudogene TRBV3-2) and TRBJ1-6; D perhaps matches TRBD1 (5 bases). Between the trimmed V and J ends, which lost 3 bases and 4 bases, there was a span of 16 bases. The CDR3 consists of 17 residues. Germline loops: CDR1 LGHDT, CDR2 YNNKEL (reference sequence). CDR3 sequence reads: CASSQRVRGGYNSPLHF. As DNA, the CDR3 is TGTGCCAGCAGCCAGAGGGTAAGGGGAGGGTATAATTCACCCCTCCACTTT.

The table lists this clone with a few counts. The chain has TRBV2 and TRBJ2-2; D might be TRBD2 (6 bases). The CDR3 is made up of 15 amino acids. CDR1 is SNHLY, CDR2 FYNNEI, per germline. Trimming cost V 4 bases and J 2 bases, with 11 bases left between them. This chain's CDR3 is CASSVREINTGELFF. In DNA form, the CDR3 reads TGTGCCAGCAGTGTACGGGAGATAAACACCGGGGAGCTGTTTTTT.

The rearrangement joins TRBV21-1 to TRBJ2-7; the DNA was not used to check the table's D call, TRBD2. TRBV21-1 is tagged as a pseudogene. This CDR3 spans 15 amino acids. The CDR3 nucleotides are TGTGCCAGCCAACGTCCGGGGACTCTTTACTACGAGCAGTACTTC. This encodes CASQRPGTLYYEQYF.

The chain couples TRBV5-4 to TRBJ2-2; 8 bases are shared with TRBD1. The CDR3 is 15 amino acids. V trimming: 4 bases; J trimming: 4 bases; junction bases outside the gene matches: 6. Germline V gene sequence: CDR1 SGHNT, CDR2 YYREEE (reference sequence). The CDR3 sequence: CASSRWTGPTGELFF. The CDR3 nucleotides are TGTGCCAGCAGCCGTTGGACAGGGCCCACCGGGGAGCTGTTTTTT.

The chain combines TRBV20-1 with TRBJ1-2, with no clear D. V was cut by 2 bases and J by 8 bases, with 9 bases left in between. CDR1 and CDR2 from the germline V gene are DFQATT and SNEGSKA (reference sequence). CDR3 length: 11 amino acids. The CDR3 here is CSARMGNGYTF. CDR3 DNA sequence: TGCAGTGCTAGAATGGGGAACGGCTACACCTTC.

The rearrangement links TRBV7-3 to TRBJ2-3; 8 nucleotides align to TRBD2. The CDR3 loop spans 14 amino acids. Germline V gene data show CDR1 as SGHTA and CDR2 as FQGTGA. J gave up 1 base and V 4 bases, and 1 base lay outside the gene matches. The CDR3, as DNA: TGTGCCAGCAGCTCGCGGGGGGGCACAGATACGCAGTATTTT. This sequence encodes CASSSRGGTDTQYF.

The chain recombines TRBV4-1 with TRBJ1-3, with D perhaps TRBD1 (6 bases). The CDR3 is 17 residues long. Trimming removed 4 bases from V and 0 bases from J, with 16 bases in between. Germline V gene sequence: CDR1 MGHRA, CDR2 YSYEKL. The CDR3 sequence: CASSPPGGASSGNTIYF. CDR3 bases: TGCGCCAGCAGCCCCCCCGGGGGGGCCAGCTCTGGAAACACCATATATTTT.

The CDR3 protein is CAWISGAYEQYF. For the CDR3, the DNA is TGTGCCTGGATCTCGGGGGCCTACGAGCAGTACTTC. The rearrangement links TRBV30 to TRBJ2-7; D possibly corresponds to TRBD2 (6 bases). The V end was cut by 4 bases, the J end by 2 bases, with 9 bases between. The length of the CDR3 is 12 residues. In germline, CDR1 is GTSNPN, CDR2 SVGIG (reference sequence).

The J gene is TRBJ1-3, the V gene TRBV27; D remains unclear. CDR1 is MNHEY and CDR2 is SMNVEV in the germline V gene (reference sequence). The CDR3 is made up of 12 amino acids. The ends were cut back, 9 bases at V and 4 bases at J, with 10 bases in the middle. The CDR3 protein is CASGAAGNTIYF. The CDR3 DNA follows: TGTGCCAGTGGAGCTGCGGGAAACACCATATATTTT.

V gene TRBV5-8 combines with J gene TRBJ1-1; the D gene is possibly TRBD1 (5 bases). This CDR3 contains 15 residues. Trimming left V 4 bases short and J 7 bases short, with 20 bases between. Germline lookup yields CDR1 SGHTS and CDR2 YDEGEE. The CDR3 nucleotides are TGTGCCAGCAGCCCGGGGGTGGGACGTGAGTTTGAAGCTTTCTTT. Translation: CASSPGVGREFEAFF.

This chain connects TRBV4-2 to TRBJ1-2, with 7 bases matching TRBD1. CDR1 and CDR2 from the germline V gene are LGHNA and YNFKEQ. CDR3 length: 15 residues. V trimming: 5 bases; J trimming: 4 bases; junction bases outside the gene matches: 10. CDR3 sequence reads: CASSFPGTAIYGYTF. The CDR3 DNA reads TGTGCCAGCAGCTTCCCCGGGACAGCCATCTATGGCTACACCTTC.

The chain recombines TRBV15 with TRBJ2-3; a weak D match, TRBD2 (5 bases). CDR1 LNHNV and CDR2 YYDKDF come from the germline V gene (reference sequence). The CDR3 consists of 16 residues. V lost 5 bases to trimming and J lost 5 bases, with 20 bases between them. CDR3 in amino acids: CATSVGGQTVGDTQYF. The CDR3 DNA is TGTGCCACCAGCGTAGGAGGCCAGACGGTCGGAGATACGCAGTATTTT.

Written as DNA, the CDR3 is TGTGCCAGCAGCTTAGCCGACGGGGTTAACTACGAGCAGTACTTC. Translating gives CASSLADGVNYEQYF. The chain joins TRBV7-8 to TRBJ2-7; TRBD2 might be the D (5 bases). Germline values: CDR1 SGHVS, CDR2 FQNEAQ. Trimming removed 0 bases at V and 3 bases at J, with 12 bases between. This CDR3 region has 15 residues.

This chain links TRBV7-2 with TRBJ2-5; unclear D gene. The V gene lost 5 bases and the J gene lost 1 base, with 11 bases spanning the gap. The CDR3 is 14 residues long. Germline V gene lookup returns CDR1 SGHTA and CDR2 FQGNSA. The CDR3 reads CASSPRPGQETQYF. The DNA of the CDR3 is TGTGCCAGCAGCCCCCGCCCGGGCCAAGAGACCCAGTACTTC. The full variable domain, in which reference TRBV7-2 and TRBJ2-5 provide the parts outside the CDR3, is GAGVSQSPSNKVTEKGKDVELRCDPISGHTALYWYRQSLGQGLEFLIYFQGNSAPDKSGLPSDRFSAERTGGSVSTLTIQRTQQEDSAVYLCASSPRPGQETQYFGPGTRLLVL.

V usage is TRBV7-2 and J usage is TRBJ1-1, with D unresolved. The CDR3 is 14 amino acids. Per the germline V gene, CDR1 is SGHTA and CDR2 is FQGNSA. The germline V and J ends were trimmed by 1 base and 0 bases, with 6 bases remaining between them. DNA for the CDR3: TGTGCCAGCAGCTTAGGTCCGCTGAACACTGAAGCTTTCTTT. Encoded protein: CASSLGPLNTEAFF.

This rearrangement joins TRBV27 to TRBJ2-1; no clear D. This CDR3 spans 15 amino acids. Germline values: CDR1 MNHEY, CDR2 SMNVEV (reference sequence). Trimming removed 2 bases at V and 0 bases at J, with 8 bases between. The CDR3 here is CASSLRSSSYNEQFF. The DNA of the CDR3 is TGTGCCAGCAGTTTAAGGTCAAGCTCCTACAATGAGCAGTTCTTC.

The rearrangement links TRBV11-2 to TRBJ2-3; TRBD2 matches 7 bases. Germline values: CDR1 SGHAT, CDR2 FQNNGV. The junction had 3 bases not matched to a gene; V was cut back by 3 bases and J by 0 bases. This CDR3 comprises 15 residues. The CDR3 coding sequence is TGTGCCAGCAGCTTCGCGGGGGTGAGCACAGATACGCAGTATTTT. Translating gives CASSFAGVSTDTQYF.